This T cell receptor (beta chain) was retrieved from a study of cytomegalovirus exposure and HLA in healthy donors. The PCR employed 60 Vbeta primers together with 13 Jbeta primers. The assay was immunoSEQ multiplex PCR, and TCRdb's table has in-frame clones only and misses some. The sample yields about 150,000 clones, about four fifths seen once. With V trimmed by 5 bases and J by 5 bases, 9 bases remained unmatched. The V gene's germline CDR1 is SGHTA and CDR2 FQGNSA. CDR3 length: 14 residues. The chain carries TRBV7-2 and TRBJ2-7; 7 nucleotides line up with TRBD1. The sample taken for sequencing was PBMCs. The TCR originated in a male donor in good health and CMV-seronegative. The CDR3 coding sequence is TGTGCCAGCAGCCTGGGGACAGCTCCCCACGAGCAGTACTTC. This translates into CASSLGTAPHEQYF.